Listed below are T cell receptor beta chains from one sample, sequenced in a study of blood T cell repertoires in COVID-19. Measured with immunoSEQ multiplex PCR; TCRdb has only the in-frame clones, and not every one. The top ten clones hold 6% to 7% of a sample with a few hundred thousand clones, more than 80% of them seen once. Material: peripheral blood. These receptors originate from a young woman with COVID-19, enrolled during active disease. Both conserved end residues are part of each CDR3. The D gene is left open where the match is weak. The size of a clone is reported for some rows only, either as once, few or many, or as a class for expanded clones.

D	V	J	size	DNA	CDR3
TRBD2	TRBV2	TRBJ2-1	-	TGTGCCAGCAGTGACCTAGCGGGAGGCTCCTACAATGAGCAGTTCTTC	CASSDLAGGSYNEQFF
TRBD1	TRBV29-1	TRBJ2-6	once	TGCAGCGTCCGGGACAGTCCGGCGGCTGGGGCCAACGTCCTGACTTTC	CSVRDSPAAGANVLTF
TRBD2	TRBV28	TRBJ2-1	-	TGTGCCAGCAGTTTCGGAGCGGGAGCGACGGATGAGCAGTTCTTC	CASSFGAGATDEQFF
TRBD2	TRBV7-8	TRBJ2-2	-	TGTGCCAGCAGCCCCCTAGCGGGAGGGGTCGGGGAGCTGTTTTTT	CASSPLAGGVGELFF
TRBD2	TRBV5-1	TRBJ2-2	-	TGCGCCAGCAGCGGACTAGCGGGAGCGTCCGGGGAGCTGTTTTTT	CASSGLAGASGELFF
-	TRBV11-2	TRBJ1-1	-	TGTGCCAGCAGCTCCCCTGGGGGGACGAACACTGAAGCTTTCTTT	CASSSPGGTNTEAFF
-	TRBV4-3	TRBJ1-1	-	TGCGCCAGCAGCCCCTATCACCAGGGTATGAACACTGAAGCTTTCTTT	CASSPYHQGMNTEAFF
-	TRBV6-5	TRBJ2-5	-	TGTGCCAGCAGTCCCCGGGGGGCGGGAGAGACCCAGTACTTC	CASSPRGAGETQYF
-	TRBV28	TRBJ1-1	once	TGTGCCAGCAGTCGCCCACGCGGGATCTTCACTGAAGCTTTCTTT	CASSRPRGIFTEAFF
TRBD1	TRBV28	TRBJ2-1	-	TGTGCCAGCAGTTCTACGGACAGGGTCAATGAGCAGTTCTTC	CASSSTDRVNEQFF
TRBD2	TRBV6-5	TRBJ2-1	-	TGTGCCAGCAGACCCGGACTAGCGGGAGTAAATGAGCAGTTCTTC	CASRPGLAGVNEQFF
TRBD2	TRBV7-8	TRBJ2-2	-	TGTGCCAGCAGCTTATTAGCGGGAGAGGTCGGGGAGCTGTTTTTT	CASSLLAGEVGELFF
TRBD1	TRBV13	TRBJ2-1	-	TGTGCCAGCAGCTTAGGACAGGGGTACAATGAGCAGTTCTTC	CASSLGQGYNEQFF
-	TRBV13	TRBJ2-1	-	TGTGCCAGCGTGCCTAGCTTACCGAGCTCCTACAATGAGCAGTTCTTC	CASVPSLPSSYNEQFF
TRBD1	TRBV6-5	TRBJ2-7	-	TGTGCCAGCAGGAGGACAGGGGTGAACGAGCAGTACTTC	CASRRTGVNEQYF
-	TRBV11-2	TRBJ1-2	-	TGTGCCAGCAGCTTAGGGGGAACGGGGGGCTACACCTTC	CASSLGGTGGYTF
-	TRBV10-3	TRBJ1-1	-	TGTGCCATCAGTGGGCCCGGCGGGACTGAAGCTTTCTTT	CAISGPGGTEAFF
-	TRBV29-1	TRBJ2-3	-	TGCAGCGTTGAATTCGGGGAAGATACGCAGTATTTT	CSVEFGEDTQYF
-	TRBV4-3	TRBJ2-7	once	TGCGCCAGCAGCCAAGATGGGCAGTCCTACGAGCAGTACTTC	CASSQDGQSYEQYF
TRBD2	TRBV6-5	TRBJ2-4	-	TGTGCCAGCAGACCGGGGGGGAACATTCAGTACTTC	CASRPGGNIQYF
TRBD2	TRBV7-3	TRBJ2-7	-	TGTGCCAGCAGCTTAGCGGGAGGCTACGAGCAGTACTTC	CASSLAGGYEQYF
-	TRBV28	TRBJ1-1	-	TGTGCCAGCAGTTTTAGACAGGTAAACGCTGAAGCTTTCTTT	CASSFRQVNAEAFF
TRBD1	TRBV28	TRBJ2-5	-	TGTGCCAGCTCGGGCAGGGGGAAAGAGACCCAGTACTTC	CASSGRGKETQYF
TRBD2	TRBV24-1	TRBJ2-1	-	TGTGCCACCAGTGGCACTAGCGGGAGGGTTACCTACAATGAGCAGTTCTTC	CATSGTSGRVTYNEQFF
TRBD1	TRBV7-9	TRBJ1-2	-	TGTGCCAGCAGCTTAGCAGGACAGGGCCGCTACACCTTC	CASSLAGQGRYTF
TRBD2	TRBV10-3	TRBJ2-7	once	TGTGCCATCCCAGGAAGTGGGGCTTCGGGACTAGCGGGAGGGTGGTACGAGCAGTACTTC	CAIPGSGASGLAGGWYEQYF
-	TRBV11-3	TRBJ2-2	-	TGTGCCAGCAGCTCCAGGGCGTCCGGGGAGCTGTTTTTT	CASSSRASGELFF
-	TRBV6-1	TRBJ1-2	-	TGTGCCAGCAGTGAAAGGACAGTCATTAACTATGGCTACACCTTC	CASSERTVINYGYTF
TRBD1	TRBV5-1	TRBJ2-3	-	TGCGCCAGCAGCTTTCTGCAGGGGGCAGATACGCAGTATTTT	CASSFLQGADTQYF
TRBD1	TRBV19	TRBJ1-2	once	TGTGCCAGTAGTATCTCGACAGGGGGATATGGCTACACCTTC	CASSISTGGYGYTF
-	TRBV5-4	TRBJ2-7	once	TGTGCCAGCAGTCGGGACAACTACGAGCAGTACTTC	CASSRDNYEQYF
-	TRBV7-2	TRBJ1-5	few	TGTGCCAGCTCCCGAAGTGAGAATCAGCCCCAGCATTTT	CASSRSENQPQHF